These 17 T cell receptor beta chains share one sample of origin, sequenced in a study of CXCR3-negative and CXCR3-positive naive CD8 T cells. The TRB libraries of cDNA were built by UMI-labeled 5' RACE. For each CDR3 protein, TCRdb gives one entry from its re-call of the 5' RACE reads, without DNA. This sample lists some 130,000 distinct CDR3 sequences; its ten largest clones have roughly 0.6%. Their target antigens are unknown. The study's findings and limits: When CXCR3-positive naive cells were set against CXCR3-negative naive cells, the former had more hydrophobic TRB CDR3s.

The sequenced material came from naive CXCR3+ CD8+ T cells from blood. As to subset: CD45RO-CCR7+CD27+CD95- naive CD8+ T cells expressing CXCR3 (TNR3+). The source of these receptors is a human donor in good health. Some clones in this sample may be carry-over from other donors' samples.

The V call is TRBV11-3, the J call TRBJ2-7; TCRdb indicates TRBD2, and absent DNA this call remains unverified. Germline V gene sequence: CDR1 SGHNT, CDR2 YENEEA. The CDR3 spans 16 residues. This CDR3 reads CASSPRFSGGRYEQYF.

V is TRBV7-9 and J is TRBJ2-2; TCRdb calls TRBD1, which cannot be checked without DNA. The CDR3 runs to 15 residues. CDR1 is SEHNR, CDR2 FQNEAQ, per germline (reference sequence). The CDR3 sequence: CATPRGVSNTGELFF.

The V call is TRBV5-1, the J call TRBJ2-7; TCRdb reports TRBD2, a call that lacks DNA to check it against. The CDR3 length is 17 residues. CDR1 and CDR2 from the germline V gene are SGHRS and YFSETQ. The CDR3 region is CASSGGGEGLWPYEQYF. Combining the CDR3 with reference TRBV5-1 and TRBJ2-7 gives the whole variable domain KAGVTQTPRYLIKTRGQQVTLSCSPISGHRSVSWYQQTPGQGLQFLFEYFSETQRNKGNFPGRFSGRQFSNSRSEMNVSTLELGDSALYLCASSGGGEGLWPYEQYFGPGTRLTVT.

The chain carries TRBV4-1 and TRBJ2-7; TCRdb designates TRBD1, a call that cannot be tested without DNA. Germline lookup yields CDR1 MGHRA and CDR2 YSYEKL. The CDR3 covers 14 residues. This CDR3 is CASSQGTVSYEQYF.

This chain joins TRBV7-9 and TRBJ1-2; with no DNA, the TCRdb D assignment of TRBD1 cannot be verified. Germline V gives CDR1 SEHNR, CDR2 FQNEAQ (reference sequence). The CDR3 has 13 residues. The CDR3 protein is CASSATGEDGYTF. The entire variable domain, with the rest obtained from reference TRBV7-9 and TRBJ1-2, is as follows: DTGVSQNPRHKITKRGQNVTFRCDPISEHNRLYWYRQTLGQGPEFLTYFQNEAQLEKSRLLSDRFSAERPKGSFSTLEIQRTEQGDSAMYLCASSATGEDGYTFGSGTRLTVV.

This chain links TRBV7-9 with TRBJ1-5; TCRdb returns TRBD1, unconfirmable since there is no DNA. CDR3 length equals 12 residues. Germline lookup yields CDR1 SEHNR and CDR2 FQNEAQ (reference sequence). The chain's CDR3 is CASSPGFQPQHF.

V usage is TRBV7-9 and J usage is TRBJ1-1. This CDR3 is 15 amino acids long. In germline, CDR1 is SEHNR, CDR2 FQNEAQ (reference sequence). CDR3: CASSLSPAAGEEAFF.

The chain employs TRBV30 and TRBJ2-7; TCRdb designates TRBD1, a call that cannot be tested without DNA. The CDR3 loop spans 12 amino acids. Germline V lookup: CDR1 GTSNPN, CDR2 SVGIG (reference sequence). The CDR3 sequence is CAWSPGGAEQYF.

The genes are TRBV30 and TRBJ2-7; without DNA, the TCRdb call of TRBD1 cannot be checked. Germline lookup yields CDR1 GTSNPN and CDR2 SVGIG (reference sequence). CDR3 size: 12 residues. CDR3 region: CAWSSGTYEQYF.

This chain uses TRBV7-9 with TRBJ2-7; lacking DNA, the TRBD2 call made by TCRdb goes unchecked. This CDR3 spans 15 amino acids. Germline CDR1 and CDR2: SEHNR and FQNEAQ (reference sequence). The CDR3 region is CASIPMASGDYEQYF.

The chain joins TRBV6-2 or TRBV6-3 to TRBJ2-7. The germline V gene encodes CDR1 MNHEY and CDR2 SVGEGT. The CDR3 spans 13 residues. The CDR3 is CASSYAGTYEQYF.

The gene calls are TRBV14 and TRBJ1-2. Germline assignment: CDR1 SGHDN and CDR2 FVKESK. The CDR3 is 15 residues long. CDR3 residues: CASSQEGEEVYGYTF. Full variable domain (missing parts from reference TRBV14 and TRBJ1-2): EAGVTQFPSHSVIEKGQTVTLRCDPISGHDNLYWYRRVMGKEIKFLLHFVKESKQDESGMPNNRFLAERTGGTYSTLKVQPAELEDSGVYFCASSQEGEEVYGYTFGSGTRLTVV.

V gene TRBV4-3 combines with J gene TRBJ2-1; with no DNA, the TCRdb D assignment of TRBD1 cannot be verified. Per the germline V gene, CDR1 is LGHNA and CDR2 is YSLEER. The CDR3 covers 13 residues. CDR3 protein: CASSPGTGNEQFF.

This chain's CDR3 is CASTDIAGELFF. V and J are TRBV27 and TRBJ2-2. The CDR3 spans 12 residues. Germline loops: CDR1 MNHEY, CDR2 SMNVEV (reference sequence).

Here the CDR3 reads CSARREASYEQYF. This chain links TRBV20-1 with TRBJ2-7; no DNA is available, so the TRBD2 call from TCRdb remains unchecked. This CDR3 comprises 13 residues. Germline CDR1 DFQATT, CDR2 SNEGSKA (reference sequence).

This chain links TRBV28 with TRBJ2-2; TCRdb's D call of TRBD1 is untestable without DNA. The CDR3 is 16 residues long. Looked up from germline, CDR1 is MDHEN and CDR2 is SYDVKM. CDR3 amino acids: CASRGYGTSNTGELFF.

This chain links TRBV5-1 with TRBJ2-1; TCRdb names TRBD2, which stays unverified in the absence of DNA. This CDR3 spans 12 amino acids. Germline lookup yields CDR1 SGHRS and CDR2 YFSETQ. The CDR3 loop reads CASSLAGTSEFF.